What follows are 3 T cell receptor beta chains derived from one specimen sequenced in a study of OX40 agonist ivuxolimab in advanced cancers. The assay was immunoSEQ multiplex PCR, and TCRdb's table has in-frame clones only and misses some. The data show some 66,000 clones, around 89% seen once. This specimen consisted of CD4+ or CD8+ T cells sorted from blood, obtained in a trial of the OX40 agonist ivuxolimab. The receptors stem from an adult with an advanced solid tumor such as melanoma, head and neck, liver or kidney cancer.

This chain joins TRBV6-5 and TRBJ2-2; TRBD2 matches at 12 bases. Unmatched junction bases numbered 5, after V lost 7 bases and J lost 5 bases. Germline values: CDR1 MNHEY, CDR2 SVGAGI. The CDR3 contains 15 residues. CDR3 amino acids: CASTKTSGGTGELFF. The CDR3 nucleotides are TGTGCCAGCACCAAAACTAGCGGGGGGACCGGGGAGCTGTTTTTT.

This clone was seen a few times. V and J are TRBV5-8 and TRBJ1-2, with 7 bases aligning to TRBD1. Germline CDR1 and CDR2: SGHTS and YDEGEE. The CDR3 spans 16 residues. With V trimmed by 2 bases and J by 2 bases, 9 bases remained unmatched. The CDR3 coding sequence is TGTGCCAGCAGCTTTAGAATAGGGACAGAAAACTATGGCTACACCTTC. As protein: CASSFRIGTENYGYTF.

The rearrangement links TRBV28 to TRBJ2-2; 8 nucleotides agree with TRBD1. This CDR3 has 16 residues. Trimming at V came to 5 bases and at J to 2 bases, leaving 7 bases not matched to a gene. The V gene's germline CDR1 is MDHEN and CDR2 SYDVKM. The CDR3 DNA follows: TGTGCCAGCAGTCCCGGGGACAGGCTCAACACCGGGGAGCTGTTTTTT. Encoded protein: CASSPGDRLNTGELFF.